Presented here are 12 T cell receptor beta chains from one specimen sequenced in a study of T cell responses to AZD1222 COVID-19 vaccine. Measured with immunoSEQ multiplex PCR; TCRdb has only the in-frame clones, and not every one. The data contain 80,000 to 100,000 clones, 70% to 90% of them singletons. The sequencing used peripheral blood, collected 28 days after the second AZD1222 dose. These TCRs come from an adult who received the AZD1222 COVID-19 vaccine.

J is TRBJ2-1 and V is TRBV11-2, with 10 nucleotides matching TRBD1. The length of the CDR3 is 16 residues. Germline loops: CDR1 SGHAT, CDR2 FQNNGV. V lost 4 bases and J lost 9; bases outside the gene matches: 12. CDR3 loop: CASSSETGTGVGEQFF. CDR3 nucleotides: TGTGCCAGCAGCTCCGAGACCGGGACAGGGGTGGGTGAGCAGTTCTTC.

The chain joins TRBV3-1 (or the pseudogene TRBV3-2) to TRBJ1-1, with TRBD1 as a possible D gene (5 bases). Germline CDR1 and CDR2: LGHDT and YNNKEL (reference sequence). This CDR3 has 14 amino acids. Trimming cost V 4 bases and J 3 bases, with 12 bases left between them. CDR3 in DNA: TGTGCCAGCAGCCTTACGGCGGGGGACACTGAAGCTTTCTTT. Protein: CASSLTAGDTEAFF.

CDR3 region: CATSRGIEADTQYF. In nucleotides, the CDR3 is TGTGCCACCAGCAGGGGGATAGAGGCAGATACGCAGTATTTT. This chain joins TRBV15 and TRBJ2-3; D not resolved. The germline V gene encodes CDR1 LNHNV and CDR2 YYDKDF (reference sequence). There are 14 residues in the CDR3. V gave up 3 bases and J gave up 4 bases, with 11 bases separating them.

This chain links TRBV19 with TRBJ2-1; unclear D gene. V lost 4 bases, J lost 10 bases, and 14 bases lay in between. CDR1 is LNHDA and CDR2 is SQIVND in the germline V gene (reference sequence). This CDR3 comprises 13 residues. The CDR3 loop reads CASSTGHLREQFF. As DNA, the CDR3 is TGTGCCAGTAGTACCGGGCACCTTCGCGAGCAGTTCTTC.

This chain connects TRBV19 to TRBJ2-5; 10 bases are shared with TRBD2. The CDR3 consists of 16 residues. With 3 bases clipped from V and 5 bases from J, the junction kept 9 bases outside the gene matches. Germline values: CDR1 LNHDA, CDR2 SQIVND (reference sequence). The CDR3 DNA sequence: TGTGCCAGTAGTATGAGGCCTAGCGGGGGCTTGGAGACCCAGTACTTC. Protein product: CASSMRPSGGLETQYF.

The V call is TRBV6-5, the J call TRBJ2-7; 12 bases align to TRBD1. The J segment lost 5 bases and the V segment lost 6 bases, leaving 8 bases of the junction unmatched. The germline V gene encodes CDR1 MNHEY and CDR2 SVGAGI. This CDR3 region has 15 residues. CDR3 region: CASSKGTGGVHEQYF. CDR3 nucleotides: TGTGCCAGCAGCAAAGGGACAGGGGGCGTACACGAGCAGTACTTC.

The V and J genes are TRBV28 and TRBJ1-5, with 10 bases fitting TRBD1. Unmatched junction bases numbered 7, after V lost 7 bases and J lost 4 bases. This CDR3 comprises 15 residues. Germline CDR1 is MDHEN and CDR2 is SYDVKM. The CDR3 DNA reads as TGTGCCAGCATGGGGACAGGGGCGCTAAATCAGCCCCAGCATTTT. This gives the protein CASMGTGALNQPQHF.

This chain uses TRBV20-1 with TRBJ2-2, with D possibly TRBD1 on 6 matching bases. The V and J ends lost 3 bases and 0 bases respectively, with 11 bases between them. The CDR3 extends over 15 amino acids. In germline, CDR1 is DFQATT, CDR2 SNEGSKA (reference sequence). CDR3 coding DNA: TGCAGTGCTAGTTCAGGACAGTCGAACACCGGGGAGCTGTTTTTT. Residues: CSASSGQSNTGELFF.

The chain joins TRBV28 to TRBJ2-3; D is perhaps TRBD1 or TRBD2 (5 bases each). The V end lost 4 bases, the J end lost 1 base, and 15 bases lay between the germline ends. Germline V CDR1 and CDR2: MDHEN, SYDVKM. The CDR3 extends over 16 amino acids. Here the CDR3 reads CASSYRPGRRTDTQYF. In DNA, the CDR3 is TGTGCCAGCAGTTACCGGCCGGGACGGCGCACAGATACGCAGTATTTT. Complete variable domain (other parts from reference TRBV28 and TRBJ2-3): DVKVTQSSRYLVKRTGEKVFLECVQDMDHENMFWYRQDPGLGLRLIYFSYDVKMKEKGDIPEGYSVSREKKERFSLILESASTNQTSMYLCASSYRPGRRTDTQYFGPGTRLTVL.

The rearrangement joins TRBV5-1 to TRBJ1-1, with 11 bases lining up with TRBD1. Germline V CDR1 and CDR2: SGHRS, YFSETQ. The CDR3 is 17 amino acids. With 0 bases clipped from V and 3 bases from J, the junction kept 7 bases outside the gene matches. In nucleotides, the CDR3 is TGCGCCAGCAGCTTGGTCCCGCCGGGACAGGGGGACACTGAAGCTTTCTTT. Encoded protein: CASSLVPPGQGDTEAFF.

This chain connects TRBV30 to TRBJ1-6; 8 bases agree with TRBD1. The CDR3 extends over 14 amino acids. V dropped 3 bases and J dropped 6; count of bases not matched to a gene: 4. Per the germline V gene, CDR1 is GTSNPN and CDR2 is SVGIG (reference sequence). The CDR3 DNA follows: TGTGCCTGGAGATCTACAGGGGGTAATTCACCCCTCCACTTT. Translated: CAWRSTGGNSPLHF.

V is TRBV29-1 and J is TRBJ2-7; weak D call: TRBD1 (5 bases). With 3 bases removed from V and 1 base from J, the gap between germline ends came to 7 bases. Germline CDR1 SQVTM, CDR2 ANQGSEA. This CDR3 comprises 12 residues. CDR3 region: CSVDSGSYEQYF. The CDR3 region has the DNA TGCAGCGTTGATTCAGGGTCCTACGAGCAGTACTTC.